The next 28 T cell receptor beta chains were all read from a single sample in a study of response to subunit inactivated influenza vaccine. TCRdb independently ran MiXCR on the RT-PCR reads; one entry per CDR3 protein. This repertoire shows approximately 500,000 distinct CDR3 sequences, 10% to 15% found once; its top ten account for about an eighth. Sequencing was performed on PBMCs from blood, taken 40 to 50 days after vaccination. Receptors originate from a man between 50 and 59 years old who received an inactivated influenza vaccine.

This clonotype was detected a few times. The rearrangement links TRBV28 to TRBJ1-1, with TRBD1 as a possible D gene (6 bases). Germline V lookup: CDR1 MDHEN, CDR2 SYDVKM. The V end lost 7 bases, the J end lost 14 bases, and 17 bases lay between the germline ends. The CDR3 is 11 residues long. Here the CDR3 DNA reads TGTGCCAGCAACAAGTCGGGGGCGGGCTTCTTT. This codes for CASNKSGAGFF.

Concerning this clonotype: A clone one base away is much larger, so this may be a read error. The chain uses TRBV5-1 and TRBJ2-7; the D call may be TRBD1 or TRBD2 (6 bases each). Trimming cost V 0 bases and J 3 bases, with 10 bases left between them. Germline-derived CDR1 and CDR2 are SGHRS and YFSETQ. CDR3 length equals 14 residues. Written as DNA, the CDR3 is TGCGCCAGCAGCTTGGTTAGGGGGGACTACGAGCAGTACTTC. It specifies CASSLVRGDYEQYF.

Ten or more counts support this clonotype. This chain connects TRBV5-1 to TRBJ2-7; possible D gene TRBD1, 6 bases. CDR1 and CDR2 (germline): SGHRS, YFSETQ. V was clipped by 3 bases and J by 2 bases, with 12 bases between them. The CDR3 consists of 14 residues. CDR3 sequence reads: CASSSPDRPYEQYF. The CDR3 DNA sequence: TGCGCCAGCAGCTCCCCGGACAGACCCTACGAGCAGTACTTC.

This clonotype was observed a handful of times. The chain couples TRBV6-5 to TRBJ1-1, with 7 bases identical to TRBD1. Trimming cost V 5 bases and J 4 bases; bases outside gene matches: 7. Per the germline V gene, CDR1 is MNHEY and CDR2 is SVGAGI. CDR3 length: 14 amino acids. CDR3 in DNA: TGTGCCAGCAGTCTACAGGGGTTGGGCACTGAAGCTTTCTTT. Translated, it gives CASSLQGLGTEAFF.

CDR3 amino acids: CASSLSSGPRGYTF. The CDR3 DNA is TGTGCCAGCAGTTTAAGTTCAGGGCCCAGAGGCTACACCTTC. This chain uses TRBV28 with TRBJ1-2, with D maybe TRBD1 (5 bases). Germline lookup yields CDR1 MDHEN and CDR2 SYDVKM. CDR3 length equals 14 residues. The V end was cut by 2 bases, the J end by 8 bases, with 15 bases between.

This clonotype was recorded many times. The rearrangement uses TRBV7-9 and TRBJ2-7; D remains ambiguous. Germline V gene data show CDR1 as SEHNR and CDR2 as FQNEAQ (reference sequence). The germline V and J ends were trimmed by 11 bases and 3 bases, with 14 bases remaining between them. There are 12 residues in the CDR3. The CDR3 is CAGENDGYEQYF. The CDR3 nucleotides read TGTGCCGGAGAAAACGACGGCTACGAGCAGTACTTC. The variable domain in full, completed from reference TRBV7-9 and TRBJ2-7, reads DTGVSQNPRHKITKRGQNVTFRCDPISEHNRLYWYRQTLGQGPEFLTYFQNEAQLEKSRLLSDRFSAERPKGSFSTLEIQRTEQGDSAMYLCAGENDGYEQYFGPGTRLTVT.

This clonotype was observed many times. The chain uses TRBV27 and TRBJ1-6; D unclear. V lost 6 bases, J lost 0 bases, and 6 bases lay in between. Germline assignment: CDR1 MNHEY and CDR2 SMNVEV (reference sequence). The CDR3 sequence is 14 residues long. The CDR3, as DNA: TGTGCCAGCAGGACACCCTCCTATAATTCACCCCTCCACTTT. This sequence encodes CASRTPSYNSPLHF.

This clonotype was counted at least ten times. The J gene is TRBJ2-5, the V gene TRBV7-3; the match to TRBD2 covers 11 bases. From germline, CDR1 is SGHTA and CDR2 FQGTGA. The CDR3 is made up of 15 amino acids. Germline trimming cut 6 bases from V and 1 base from J; bases unmatched to any gene: 4. The CDR3 nucleotides read TGTGCCAGCAGTCGACTAGCGGGGACCCAAGAGACCCAGTACTTC. Translated, it gives CASSRLAGTQETQYF.

The chain is built from TRBV12-3 or TRBV12-4 and TRBJ2-2; D is possibly TRBD2 (7 bases). The V and J ends lost 7 bases and 0 bases respectively, with 15 bases between them. The CDR3 contains 16 residues. CDR3 protein: CASTRRGGSNTGELFF. CDR3 DNA sequence: TGTGCCAGCACCAGACGCGGGGGCTCGAACACCGGGGAGCTGTTTTTT.

This chain joins TRBV5-1 and TRBJ2-3; TRBD2 matches at 12 bases. J was trimmed by 4 bases and V by 4 bases; bases with no gene match: 7. The length of the CDR3 is 16 residues. Germline CDR1 reads SGHRS; CDR2 reads YFSETQ. Here the CDR3 reads CASSHLAGGQSDTQYF. The DNA for the CDR3 is TGCGCCAGCAGCCACCTAGCGGGGGGGCAATCAGATACGCAGTATTTT.

The chain is built from TRBV10-3 and TRBJ2-5, with 7 bases matching TRBD1. The CDR3 is made up of 14 amino acids. CDR1 ENHRY and CDR2 SYGVKD come from the germline V gene. Trimming cost V 3 bases and J 5 bases; bases outside gene matches: 6. For the CDR3, the DNA is TGTGCCATCAGTGATAGGGGGCTGAGCGAGACCCAGTACTTC. The encoded protein is CAISDRGLSETQYF.

The table lists this clonotype with a few counts. The CDR3 bases are TGTGCCAGCAGACGACGGTCCTCTGGGGCCAACGTCCTGACTTTC. This encodes CASRRRSSGANVLTF. The chain joins TRBV6-2 or TRBV6-3 to TRBJ2-6, with D uncertain. Germline loops: CDR1 MNHEY, CDR2 SVGEGT. CDR3 length: 15 amino acids. V was clipped by 6 bases and J by 0 bases, with 9 bases between them.

This sequence joins TRBV6-1 and TRBJ1-1; D ambiguous. The CDR3 totals 12 residues. Germline CDR1 and CDR2: MNHNS and SASEGT. V was shortened by 2 bases and J by 3 bases, with 4 bases between the two germline ends. The CDR3 DNA follows: TGTGCCAGCAGTGAATTTGACACTGAAGCTTTCTTT. This codes for CASSEFDTEAFF.

This clonotype occurred a few times. The V gene is TRBV12-3 or TRBV12-4, the J gene TRBJ2-1, with 8 bases fitting TRBD1. V dropped 5 bases and J dropped 8; count of bases not matched to a gene: 11. This CDR3 is 15 amino acids long. The CDR3 DNA is TGTGCCAGCAGTAGAAAAGGACAGGGATTCGATGAGCAGTTCTTC. It yields the protein CASSRKGQGFDEQFF.

This clonotype came up a few times. The rearrangement joins TRBV6-1 to TRBJ1-5, with TRBD1 matching over 8 bases. The CDR3 consists of 14 residues. From germline, CDR1 is MNHNS and CDR2 SASEGT. Trimming took 8 bases from V and 4 from J; bases not matched to a gene: 7. Written as DNA, the CDR3 is TGTGCCAGCTGCGGACAGGGAAGAAATCAGCCCCAGCATTTT. Encoded protein: CASCGQGRNQPQHF.

This clonotype was detected many times. The rearrangement uses TRBV11-2 and TRBJ1-6; D gene unclear. Between the trimmed V and J ends, which lost 2 bases and 5 bases, there was a span of 13 bases. Looked up from germline, CDR1 is SGHAT and CDR2 is FQNNGV. The CDR3 is 16 amino acids. CDR3 sequence: CASSLYQVFDNSPLHF. The CDR3 DNA reads TGTGCCAGCAGCTTATACCAGGTTTTCGATAATTCACCCCTCCACTTT.

This clonotype was recorded many times. The chain uses TRBV4-1 and TRBJ2-1; 8 bases map to TRBD1. V shed 2 bases, J shed 8 bases, and the junction held 5 bases outside the gene matches. This CDR3 spans 14 amino acids. Germline V gene lookup returns CDR1 MGHRA and CDR2 YSYEKL. CDR3 in amino acids: CASSQSRTGHEQFF. Here the CDR3 DNA reads TGCGCCAGCAGCCAATCCCGGACAGGGCATGAGCAGTTCTTC.

This clonotype was found a few times. This chain uses TRBV30 with TRBJ2-1, with D unresolved. Germline loops: CDR1 GTSNPN, CDR2 SVGIG (reference sequence). V dropped 6 bases and J dropped 0 bases, with 9 bases sitting between them. The CDR3 has 13 amino acids. The CDR3 coding sequence is TGTGCCTGTAGTAAGAGCTCCTACAATGAGCAGTTCTTC. Protein product: CACSKSSYNEQFF.

This clonotype was detected many times. V usage is TRBV20-1 and J usage is TRBJ1-1; 10 bases map to TRBD1. The CDR3 consists of 13 residues. From germline, CDR1 is DFQATT and CDR2 SNEGSKA (reference sequence). V lost 6 bases, J lost 6 bases, and 7 bases stayed unmatched. CDR3 sequence: CSAWGQGSPEAFF. The CDR3 DNA reads TGCAGTGCCTGGGGACAGGGGAGCCCTGAAGCTTTCTTT.

At least ten counts were recorded for this clonotype. The rearrangement uses TRBV7-8 and TRBJ2-5; D is ambiguous. The CDR3 runs 15 residues. The germline CDR1 and CDR2 sequences are SGHVS and FQNEAQ. Trimming took 0 bases from V and 5 from J, leaving 13 bases between them. CDR3 bases: TGTGCCAGCAGCTTAGCGGTTGGGATACAGGAGACCCAGTACTTC. Its protein is CASSLAVGIQETQYF.

The chain joins TRBV2 to TRBJ1-2; 11 bases line up with TRBD1. Germline CDR1 SNHLY, CDR2 FYNNEI. This CDR3 spans 14 amino acids. Trimming at V came to 1 base and at J to 7 bases, leaving 2 bases not matched to a gene. This CDR3 is CASSEGTGGSGYTF. The CDR3 bases are TGTGCCAGCAGTGAAGGGACAGGGGGCTCTGGCTACACCTTC.

The chain is built from TRBV6-1 and TRBJ2-1; 7 nucleotides line up with TRBD2. Germline V gene sequence: CDR1 MNHNS, CDR2 SASEGT. The CDR3 has 14 residues. The trim removed 8 bases at V and 13 bases at J, leaving 17 bases unmatched. Here the CDR3 DNA reads TGTGCCAGCGGCTCGGGCGAAAGAAGCGGGGTTCAGTTCTTC. Translated: CASGSGERSGVQFF.

This clonotype was observed at least ten times. One end of the junction does not line up with germline, which may come from a read error. The CDR3 DNA sequence: TGTGCCAGCAGCTTATATGGCGGATCGTACGAGCAGTACTTC. Translating it yields CASSLYGGSYEQYF. The chain joins TRBV28 to TRBJ2-7; D gene uncertain. The CDR3 runs 14 residues. Germline V gene sequence: CDR1 MDHEN, CDR2 SYDVKM. Full variable domain (remainder filled in from reference TRBV28 and TRBJ2-7): DVKVTQSSRYLVKRTGEKVFLECVQDMDHENMFWYRQDPGLGLRLIYFSYDVKMKEKGDIPEGYSVSREKKERFSLILESASTNQTSMYLCASSLYGGSYEQYFGPGTRLTVT.

This clonotype has just a few counts. J is TRBJ2-5 and V is TRBV21-1. TRBV21-1 is designated a pseudogene. The CDR3 sequence is 14 residues long. The CDR3 DNA sequence: TGTGCCAGCAGCAAAGCGCGACGGAAAGAGACCCAGTACTTC. This sequence encodes CASSKARRKETQYF.

At least ten counts were recorded for this clonotype. This chain's CDR3 is CASSTHSSGGADNEQFF. As DNA, the CDR3 is TGTGCCAGCAGTACCCACTCTAGCGGGGGGGCGGACAATGAGCAGTTCTTC. V is TRBV6-1 and J is TRBJ2-1, with TRBD2 matching 12 bases. The CDR3 totals 17 residues. The junction had 10 bases not matched to a gene; V was cut back by 5 bases and J by 5 bases. Germline loops: CDR1 MNHNS, CDR2 SASEGT.

This clonotype was seen a few times. The CDR3 nucleotides are TGTGCCAGCAGCCGCCTAACAAATCCCGCTAACTATGGCTACACCTTC. Translated, it gives CASSRLTNPANYGYTF. This chain connects TRBV5-5 to TRBJ1-2, with D hard to call. The CDR3 is made up of 16 amino acids. CDR1 and CDR2 (germline): SGHKS, YYEKEE (reference sequence). Trimming stripped 4 bases from V and 0 bases from J, with 16 bases between.

CDR3 amino acids: CSARDPRRDSYNEQFF. DNA for the CDR3: TGCAGTGCTAGAGATCCTCGCAGAGACTCCTACAATGAGCAGTTCTTC. The chain employs TRBV20-1 and TRBJ2-1; D remains unclear. Trimming removed 0 bases from V and 0 bases from J, with 12 bases in between. Germline V gives CDR1 DFQATT, CDR2 SNEGSKA (reference sequence). There are 16 residues in the CDR3.

This clonotype was observed a few times. This chain uses TRBV9 with TRBJ1-2; possible D gene TRBD1, 5 bases. Germline values: CDR1 SGDLS, CDR2 YYNGEE. The CDR3 runs 16 residues. With 0 bases removed from V and 8 bases from J, the gap between germline ends came to 20 bases. The CDR3 sequence is CASSVDHYRTFEGYTF. The CDR3 nucleotides are TGTGCCAGCAGCGTAGATCATTACAGGACGTTCGAGGGCTACACCTTC. The variable domain in full, with the rest retrieved from reference TRBV9 and TRBJ1-2, is DSGVTQTPKHLITATGQRVTLRCSPRSGDLSVYWYQQSLDQGLQFLIQYYNGEERAKGNILERFSAQQFPDLHSELNLSSLELGDSALYFCASSVDHYRTFEGYTFGSGTRLTVV.